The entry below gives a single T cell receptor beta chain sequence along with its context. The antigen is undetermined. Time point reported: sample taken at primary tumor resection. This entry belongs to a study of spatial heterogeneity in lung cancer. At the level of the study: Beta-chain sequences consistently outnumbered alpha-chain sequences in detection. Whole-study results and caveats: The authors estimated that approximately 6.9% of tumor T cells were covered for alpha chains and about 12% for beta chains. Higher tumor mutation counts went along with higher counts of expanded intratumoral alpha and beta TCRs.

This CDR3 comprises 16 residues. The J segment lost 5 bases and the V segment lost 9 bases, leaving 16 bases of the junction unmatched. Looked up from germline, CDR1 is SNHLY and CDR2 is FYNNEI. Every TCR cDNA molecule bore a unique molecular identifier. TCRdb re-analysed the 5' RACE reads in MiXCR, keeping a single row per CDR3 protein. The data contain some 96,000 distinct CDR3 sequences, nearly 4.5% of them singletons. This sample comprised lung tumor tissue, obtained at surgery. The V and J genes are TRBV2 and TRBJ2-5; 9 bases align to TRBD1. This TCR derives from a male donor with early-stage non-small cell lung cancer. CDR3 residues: CASAGQGTKFHETQYF. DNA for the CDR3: TGTGCCAGTGCCGGACAGGGGACTAAGTTCCATGAGACCCAGTACTTC.